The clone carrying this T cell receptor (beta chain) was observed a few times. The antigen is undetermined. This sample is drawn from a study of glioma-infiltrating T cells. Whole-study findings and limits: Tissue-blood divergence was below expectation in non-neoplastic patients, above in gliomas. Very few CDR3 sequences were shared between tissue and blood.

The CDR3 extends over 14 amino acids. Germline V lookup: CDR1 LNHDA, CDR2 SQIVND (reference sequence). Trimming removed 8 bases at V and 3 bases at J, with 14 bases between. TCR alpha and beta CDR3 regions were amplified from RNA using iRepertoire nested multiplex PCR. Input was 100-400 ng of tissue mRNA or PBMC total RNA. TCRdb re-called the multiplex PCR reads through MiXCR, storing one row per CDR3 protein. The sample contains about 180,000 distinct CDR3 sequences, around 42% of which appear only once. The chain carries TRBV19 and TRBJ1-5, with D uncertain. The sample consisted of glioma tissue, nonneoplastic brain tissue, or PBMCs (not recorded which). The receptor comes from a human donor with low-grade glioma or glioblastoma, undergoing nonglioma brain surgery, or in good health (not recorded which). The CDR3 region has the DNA TGTGCCAGTTCGGTCCCAGGTTCCAATCAGCCCCAGCATTTT. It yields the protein CASSVPGSNQPQHF.